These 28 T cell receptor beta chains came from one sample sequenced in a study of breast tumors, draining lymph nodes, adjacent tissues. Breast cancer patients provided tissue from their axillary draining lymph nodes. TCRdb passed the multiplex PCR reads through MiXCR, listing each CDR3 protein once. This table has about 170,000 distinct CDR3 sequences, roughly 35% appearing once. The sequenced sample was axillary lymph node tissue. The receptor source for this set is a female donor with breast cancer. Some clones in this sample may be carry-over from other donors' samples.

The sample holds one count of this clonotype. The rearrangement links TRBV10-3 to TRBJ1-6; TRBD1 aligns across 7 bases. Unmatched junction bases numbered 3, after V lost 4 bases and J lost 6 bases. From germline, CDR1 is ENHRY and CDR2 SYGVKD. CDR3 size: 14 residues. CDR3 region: CAISVGTVNSPLHF. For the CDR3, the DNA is TGTGCCATCAGTGTAGGGACAGTTAATTCACCCCTCCACTTT.

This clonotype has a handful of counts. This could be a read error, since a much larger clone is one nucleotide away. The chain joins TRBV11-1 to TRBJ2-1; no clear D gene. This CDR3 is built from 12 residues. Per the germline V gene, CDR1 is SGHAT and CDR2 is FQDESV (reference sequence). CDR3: CVSSQDTNEQFF. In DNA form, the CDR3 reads TGTGTCAGCAGCCAAGACACGAATGAGCAGTTCTTC.

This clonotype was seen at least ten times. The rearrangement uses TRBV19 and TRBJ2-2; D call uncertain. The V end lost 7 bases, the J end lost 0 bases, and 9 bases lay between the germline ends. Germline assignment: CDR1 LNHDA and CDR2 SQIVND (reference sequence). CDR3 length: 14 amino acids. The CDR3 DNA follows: TGTGCCAGTACCCCCCCGACGAACACCGGGGAGCTGTTTTTT. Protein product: CASTPPTNTGELFF.

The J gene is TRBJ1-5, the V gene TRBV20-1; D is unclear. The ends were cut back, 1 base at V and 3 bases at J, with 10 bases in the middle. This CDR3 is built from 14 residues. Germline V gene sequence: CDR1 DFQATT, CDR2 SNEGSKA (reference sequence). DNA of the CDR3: TGCAGTGCTAGAGGAGGCGCTTCCAATCAGCCCCAGCATTTT. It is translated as CSARGGASNQPQHF.

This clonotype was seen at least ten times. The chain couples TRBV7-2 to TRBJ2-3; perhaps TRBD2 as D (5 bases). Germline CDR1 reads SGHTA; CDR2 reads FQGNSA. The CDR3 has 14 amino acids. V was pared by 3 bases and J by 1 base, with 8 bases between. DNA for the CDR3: TGTGCCAGCAGCTTCTCAGCGGGCACAGATACGCAGTATTTT. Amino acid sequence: CASSFSAGTDTQYF.

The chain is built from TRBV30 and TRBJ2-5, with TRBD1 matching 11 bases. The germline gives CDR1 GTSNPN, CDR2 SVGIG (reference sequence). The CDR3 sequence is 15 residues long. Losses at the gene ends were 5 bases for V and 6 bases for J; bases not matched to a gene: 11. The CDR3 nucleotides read TGTGCCTGGGCCCTGTCCGGGACAGGGGGGCAGACCCAGTACTTC. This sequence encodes CAWALSGTGGQTQYF. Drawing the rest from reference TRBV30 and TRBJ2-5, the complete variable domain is SQTIHQWPATLVQPVGSPLSLECTVEGTSNPNLYWYRQAAGRGLQLLFYSVGIGQISSEVPQNLSASRPQDRQFILSSKKLLLSDSGFYLCAWALSGTGGQTQYFGPGTRLLVL.

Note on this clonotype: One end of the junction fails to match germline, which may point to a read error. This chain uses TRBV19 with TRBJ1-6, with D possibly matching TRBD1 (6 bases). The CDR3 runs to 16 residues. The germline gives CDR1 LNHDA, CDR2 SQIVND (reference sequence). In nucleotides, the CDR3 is TGTGCCAGTAGCCCAGGGGTACGCTCCTACAATTCACCCCTCCACTTT. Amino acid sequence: CASSPGVRSYNSPLHF.

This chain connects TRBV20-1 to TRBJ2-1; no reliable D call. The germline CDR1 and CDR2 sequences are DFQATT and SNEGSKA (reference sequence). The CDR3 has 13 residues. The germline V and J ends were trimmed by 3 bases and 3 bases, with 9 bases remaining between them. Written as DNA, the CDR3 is TGCAGTGCTAGGGGCCAGATCTACAATGAGCAGTTCTTC. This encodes CSARGQIYNEQFF.

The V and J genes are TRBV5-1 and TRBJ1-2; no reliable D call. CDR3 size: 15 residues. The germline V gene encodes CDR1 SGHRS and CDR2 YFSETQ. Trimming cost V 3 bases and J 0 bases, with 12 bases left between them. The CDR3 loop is CASSSYGDTNYGYTF. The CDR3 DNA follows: TGCGCCAGCAGCTCTTACGGAGATACTAACTATGGCTACACCTTC.

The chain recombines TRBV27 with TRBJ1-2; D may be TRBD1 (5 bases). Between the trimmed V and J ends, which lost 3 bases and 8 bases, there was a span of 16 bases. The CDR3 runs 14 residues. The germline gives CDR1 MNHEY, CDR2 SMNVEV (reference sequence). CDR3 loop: CASSFSGTARGYTF. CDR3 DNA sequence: TGTGCCAGCAGTTTTTCGGGGACTGCTCGGGGCTACACCTTC.

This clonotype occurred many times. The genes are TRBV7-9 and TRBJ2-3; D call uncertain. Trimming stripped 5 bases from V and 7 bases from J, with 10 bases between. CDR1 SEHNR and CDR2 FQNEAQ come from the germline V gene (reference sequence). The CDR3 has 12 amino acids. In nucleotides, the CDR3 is TGTGCCAGCAGCCTCCAGCTGTATACGCAGTATTTT. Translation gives CASSLQLYTQYF.

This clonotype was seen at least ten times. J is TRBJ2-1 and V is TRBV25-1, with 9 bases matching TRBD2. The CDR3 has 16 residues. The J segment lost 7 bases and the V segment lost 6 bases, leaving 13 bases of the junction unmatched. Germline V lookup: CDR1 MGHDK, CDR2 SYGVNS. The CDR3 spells CASSRPGGLASNEQFF. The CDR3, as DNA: TGTGCCAGCAGCCGGCCCGGGGGACTAGCATCTAATGAGCAGTTCTTC.

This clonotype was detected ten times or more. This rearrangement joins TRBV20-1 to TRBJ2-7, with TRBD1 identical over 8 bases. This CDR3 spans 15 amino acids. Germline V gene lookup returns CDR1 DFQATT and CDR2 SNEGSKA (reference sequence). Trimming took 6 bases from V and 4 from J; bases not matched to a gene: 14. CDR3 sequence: CSANRHSGTGYEQYF. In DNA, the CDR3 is TGCAGTGCGAACAGACACTCCGGGACAGGATACGAGCAGTACTTC.

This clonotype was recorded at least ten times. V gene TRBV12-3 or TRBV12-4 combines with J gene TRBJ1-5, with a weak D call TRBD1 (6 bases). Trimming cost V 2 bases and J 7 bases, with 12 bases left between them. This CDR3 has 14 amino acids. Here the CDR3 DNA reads TGTGCCAGCAGTTTAAGCACAGGGAGCCAGCCCCAGCATTTT. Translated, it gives CASSLSTGSQPQHF.

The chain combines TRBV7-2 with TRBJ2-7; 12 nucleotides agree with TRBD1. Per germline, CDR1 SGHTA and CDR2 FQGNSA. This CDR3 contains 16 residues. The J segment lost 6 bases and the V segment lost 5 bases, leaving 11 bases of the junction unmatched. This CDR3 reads CASSPGGGTGGGEQYF. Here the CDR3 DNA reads TGTGCCAGCAGCCCGGGGGGGGGGACAGGGGGCGGCGAGCAGTACTTC.

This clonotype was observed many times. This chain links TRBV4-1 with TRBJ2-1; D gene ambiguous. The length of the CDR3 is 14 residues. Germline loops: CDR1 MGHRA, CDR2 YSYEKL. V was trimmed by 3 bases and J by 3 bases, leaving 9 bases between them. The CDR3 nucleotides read TGCGCCAGCAGCCAGGACCCGGTCTACAATGAGCAGTTCTTC. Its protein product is CASSQDPVYNEQFF.

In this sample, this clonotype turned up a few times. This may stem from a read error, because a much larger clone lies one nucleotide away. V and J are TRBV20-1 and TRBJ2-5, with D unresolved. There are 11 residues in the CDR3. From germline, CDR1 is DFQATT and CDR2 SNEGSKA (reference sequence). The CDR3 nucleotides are TGCAGTGCGCCTAACCAAGAGGCCCAGTACTTC. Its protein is CSAPNQEAQYF.

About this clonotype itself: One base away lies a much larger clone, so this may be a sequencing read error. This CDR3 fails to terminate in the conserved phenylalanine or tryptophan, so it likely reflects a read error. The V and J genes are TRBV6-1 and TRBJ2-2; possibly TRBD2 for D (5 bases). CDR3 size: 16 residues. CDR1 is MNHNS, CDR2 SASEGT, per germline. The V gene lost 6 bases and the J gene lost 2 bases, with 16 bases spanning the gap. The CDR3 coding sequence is TGTGCCAGCAGCCCCTATTTGACGGGAAACACCGGGGAGCTGTTTCTT. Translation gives CASSPYLTGNTGELFL.

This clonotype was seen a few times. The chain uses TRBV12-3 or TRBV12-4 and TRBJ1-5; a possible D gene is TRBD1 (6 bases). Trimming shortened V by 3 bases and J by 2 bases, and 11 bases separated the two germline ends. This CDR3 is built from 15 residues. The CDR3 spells CASSFAGAGNQPQHF. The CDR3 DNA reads TGTGCCAGCAGTTTCGCAGGGGCCGGCAATCAGCCCCAGCATTTT.

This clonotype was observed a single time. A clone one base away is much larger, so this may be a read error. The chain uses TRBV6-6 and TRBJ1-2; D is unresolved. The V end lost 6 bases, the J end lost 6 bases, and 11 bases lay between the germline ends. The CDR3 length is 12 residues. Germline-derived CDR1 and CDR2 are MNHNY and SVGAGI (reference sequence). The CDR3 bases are TGTGCCAGCAGACCCCCGCCCGATGGCTACACCTTC. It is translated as CASRPPPDGYTF.

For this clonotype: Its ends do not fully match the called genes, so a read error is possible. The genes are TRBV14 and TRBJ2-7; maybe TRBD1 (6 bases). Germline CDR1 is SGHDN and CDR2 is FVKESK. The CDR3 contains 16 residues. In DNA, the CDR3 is TGTGCCAGCTGCCAAGATTTTCTTACAGGGAATTACGCGCAGTACTTC. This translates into CASCQDFLTGNYAQYF.

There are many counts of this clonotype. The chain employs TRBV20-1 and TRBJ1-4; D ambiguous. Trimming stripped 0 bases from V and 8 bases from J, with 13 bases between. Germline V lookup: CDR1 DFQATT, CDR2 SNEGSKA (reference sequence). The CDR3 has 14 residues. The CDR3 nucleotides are TGCAGTGCTAGAGATCGGTTGTCAGGCGAAAAACTGTTTTTT. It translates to CSARDRLSGEKLFF.

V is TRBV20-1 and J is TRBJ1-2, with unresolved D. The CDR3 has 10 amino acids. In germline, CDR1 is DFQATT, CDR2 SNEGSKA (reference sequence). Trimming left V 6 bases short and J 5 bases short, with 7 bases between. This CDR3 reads CSANVYGYTF. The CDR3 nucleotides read TGCAGTGCGAATGTGTATGGCTACACCTTC.

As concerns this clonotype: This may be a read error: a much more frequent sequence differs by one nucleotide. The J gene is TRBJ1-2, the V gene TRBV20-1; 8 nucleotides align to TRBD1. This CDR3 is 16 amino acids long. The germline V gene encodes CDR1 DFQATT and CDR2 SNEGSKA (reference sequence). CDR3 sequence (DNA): TGCAGTGCTAGAGATGCCGGGACAGGCGCCCCCTATGGCCACACCTTC. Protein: CSARDAGTGAPYGHTF.

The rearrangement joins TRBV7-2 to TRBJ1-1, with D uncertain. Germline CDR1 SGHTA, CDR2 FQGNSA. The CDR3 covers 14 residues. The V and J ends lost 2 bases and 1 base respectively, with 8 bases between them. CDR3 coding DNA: TGTGCCAGCAGCTTAATCGTCGAGAACACTGAAGCTTTCTTT. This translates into CASSLIVENTEAFF.

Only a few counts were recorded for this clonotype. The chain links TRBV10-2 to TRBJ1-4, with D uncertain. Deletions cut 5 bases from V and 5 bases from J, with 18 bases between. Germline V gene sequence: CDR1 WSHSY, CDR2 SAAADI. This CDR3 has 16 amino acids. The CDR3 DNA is TGCGCCAGCAGTCGGGAATTACTGGAGCTAAATGAAAAACTGTTTTTT. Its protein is CASSRELLELNEKLFF.

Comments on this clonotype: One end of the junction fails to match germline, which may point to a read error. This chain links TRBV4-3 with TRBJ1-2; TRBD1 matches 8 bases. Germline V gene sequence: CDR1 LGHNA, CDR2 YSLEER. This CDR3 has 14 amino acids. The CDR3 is CASSQVGGTGGCTF. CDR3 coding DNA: TGCGCCAGCAGCCAAGTAGGAGGGACAGGTGGCTGCACCTTC.

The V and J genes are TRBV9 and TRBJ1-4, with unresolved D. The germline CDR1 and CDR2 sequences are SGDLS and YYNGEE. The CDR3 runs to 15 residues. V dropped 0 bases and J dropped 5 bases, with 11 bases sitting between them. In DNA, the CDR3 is TGTGCCAGCAGCGTAGGCACTAGCGAGAATGAAAAACTGTTTTTT. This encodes CASSVGTSENEKLFF.